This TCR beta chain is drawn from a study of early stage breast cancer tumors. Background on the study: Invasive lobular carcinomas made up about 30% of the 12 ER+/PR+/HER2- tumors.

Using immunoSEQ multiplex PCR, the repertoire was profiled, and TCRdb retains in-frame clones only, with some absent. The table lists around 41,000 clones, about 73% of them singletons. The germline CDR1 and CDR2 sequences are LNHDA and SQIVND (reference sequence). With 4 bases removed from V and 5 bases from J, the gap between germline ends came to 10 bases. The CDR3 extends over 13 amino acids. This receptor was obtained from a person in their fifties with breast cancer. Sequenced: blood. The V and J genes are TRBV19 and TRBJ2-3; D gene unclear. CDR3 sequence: CASSTEFRDTQYF. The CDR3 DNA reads TGTGCCAGTAGTACTGAATTCAGAGATACGCAGTATTTT.